This TCR beta chain is drawn from a study of blood T cell repertoires in COVID-19. Background on the study: The cDNA or gDNA used as material had been derived from T cells, B-cell-depleted T cells, or PBMCs.

Profiling relied on immunoSEQ multiplex PCR, and the TCRdb table lists in-frame clones only, not all of them. The sample includes about 300,000 clones, nearly 90% of them seen just once. This CDR3 is 16 amino acids long. V shed 4 bases, J shed 1 base, and the junction held 5 bases outside the gene matches. CDR1 LGHDT and CDR2 YNNKEL come from the germline V gene (reference sequence). The chain carries TRBV3-1 (or the pseudogene TRBV3-2) and TRBJ2-2, with 8 bases identical to TRBD1. The clonotype was recovered from a woman aged 45 to 65 who had been exposed to COVID-19. Sequences were obtained from PBMCs or T cells enriched from blood (not recorded which). CDR3 bases: TGTGCCAGCAGCCTGCCCGGGACAGGGAACACCGGGGAGCTGTTTTTT. Its translation is CASSLPGTGNTGELFF.